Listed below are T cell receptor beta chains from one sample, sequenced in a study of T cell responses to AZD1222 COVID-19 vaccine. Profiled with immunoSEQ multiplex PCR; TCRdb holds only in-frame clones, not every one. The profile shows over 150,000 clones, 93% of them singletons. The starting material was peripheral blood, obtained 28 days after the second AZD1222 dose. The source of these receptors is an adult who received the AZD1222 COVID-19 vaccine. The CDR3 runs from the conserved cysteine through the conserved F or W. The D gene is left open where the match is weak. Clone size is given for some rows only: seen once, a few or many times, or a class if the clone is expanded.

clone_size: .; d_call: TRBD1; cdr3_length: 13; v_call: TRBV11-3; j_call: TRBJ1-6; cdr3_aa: CASSLDRVSPLHF; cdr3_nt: TGTGCCAGCAGTCTGGACAGGGTCTCACCCCTCCACTTT
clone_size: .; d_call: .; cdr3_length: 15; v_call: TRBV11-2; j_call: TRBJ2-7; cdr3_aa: CASSSQQERRYEQYF; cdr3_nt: TGTGCCAGCAGCTCGCAACAGGAGAGAAGATACGAGCAGTACTTC
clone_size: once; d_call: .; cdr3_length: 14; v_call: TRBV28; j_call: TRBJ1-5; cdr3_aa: CASTPWVGVQPQHF; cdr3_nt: TGTGCCAGCACTCCTTGGGTGGGGGTTCAGCCCCAGCATTTT
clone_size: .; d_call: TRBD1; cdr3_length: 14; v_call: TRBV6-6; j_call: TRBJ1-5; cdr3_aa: CASRQGQGIQPQHF; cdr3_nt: TGTGCCAGCAGACAAGGACAGGGGATCCAGCCCCAGCATTTT
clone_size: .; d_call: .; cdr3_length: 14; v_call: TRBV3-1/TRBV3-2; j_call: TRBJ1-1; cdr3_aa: CASSQRDWNTEAFF; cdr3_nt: TGTGCCAGCAGCCAACGGGACTGGAACACTGAAGCTTTCTTT
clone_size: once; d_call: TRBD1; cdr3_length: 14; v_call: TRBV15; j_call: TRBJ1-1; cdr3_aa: CATSRERQGVEAFF; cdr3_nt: TGTGCCACCAGCAGAGAACGACAGGGTGTTGAAGCTTTCTTT
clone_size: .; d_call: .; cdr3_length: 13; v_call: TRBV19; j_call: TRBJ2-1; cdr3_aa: CASSIYAYNEQFF; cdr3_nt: TGTGCCAGTAGTATTTATGCCTACAATGAGCAGTTCTTC
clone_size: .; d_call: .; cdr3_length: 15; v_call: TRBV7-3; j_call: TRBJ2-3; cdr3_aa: CASSSSPRFGDTQYF; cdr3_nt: TGTGCCAGCAGCTCTTCTCCGAGGTTCGGAGATACGCAGTATTTT
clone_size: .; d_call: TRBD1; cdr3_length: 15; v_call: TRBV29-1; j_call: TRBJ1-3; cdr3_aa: CSVADRVVSGNTIYF; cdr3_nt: TGCAGCGTCGCCGACAGGGTAGTTTCGGGAAACACCATATATTTT
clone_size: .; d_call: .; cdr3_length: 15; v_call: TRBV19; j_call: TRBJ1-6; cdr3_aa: CASSSFGIYNSPLHF; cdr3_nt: TGTGCCAGTAGTTCCTTCGGGATTTACAATTCACCCCTCCACTTT
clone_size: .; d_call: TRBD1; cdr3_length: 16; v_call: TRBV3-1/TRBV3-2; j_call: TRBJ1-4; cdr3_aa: CASSRTGGMANEKLFF; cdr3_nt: TGTGCCAGCAGCCGGACAGGGGGGATGGCTAATGAAAAACTGTTTTTT
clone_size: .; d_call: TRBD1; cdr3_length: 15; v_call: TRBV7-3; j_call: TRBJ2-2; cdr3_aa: CASSPWTGRTGELFF; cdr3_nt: TGTGCCAGCAGCCCTTGGACAGGGCGCACCGGGGAGCTGTTTTTT
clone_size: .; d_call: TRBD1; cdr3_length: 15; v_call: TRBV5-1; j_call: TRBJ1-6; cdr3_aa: CASKEPGQINSPLHF; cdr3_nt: TGCGCCAGCAAAGAGCCGGGACAGATCAATTCACCCCTCCACTTT
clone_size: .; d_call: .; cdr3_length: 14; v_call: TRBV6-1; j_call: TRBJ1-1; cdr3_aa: CASSESPANTEAFF; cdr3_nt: TGTGCCAGCAGTGAAAGCCCGGCGAACACTGAAGCTTTCTTT
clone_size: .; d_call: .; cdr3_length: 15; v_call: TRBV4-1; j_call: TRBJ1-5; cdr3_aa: CASSQGPISNQPQHF; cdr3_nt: TGCGCCAGCAGCCAGGGGCCTATTAGCAATCAGCCCCAGCATTTT
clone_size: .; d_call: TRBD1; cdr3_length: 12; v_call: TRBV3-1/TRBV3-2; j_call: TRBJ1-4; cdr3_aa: CASSQEAGGLFF; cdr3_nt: TGTGCCAGCAGCCAAGAGGCAGGGGGACTGTTTTTT
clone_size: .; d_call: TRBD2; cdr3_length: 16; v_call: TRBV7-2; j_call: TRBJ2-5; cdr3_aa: CASSLRVAGGQETQYF; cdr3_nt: TGTGCCAGCAGCTTACGAGTAGCGGGGGGGCAAGAGACCCAGTACTTC
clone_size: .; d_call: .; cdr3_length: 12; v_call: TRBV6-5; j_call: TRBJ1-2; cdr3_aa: CASSSTGYGYTF; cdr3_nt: TGTGCCAGCAGTTCCACAGGATACGGCTACACCTTC
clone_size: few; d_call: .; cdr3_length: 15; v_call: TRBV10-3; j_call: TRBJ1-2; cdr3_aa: CAISDPGGVNYGYTF; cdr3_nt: TGTGCCATCAGTGATCCGGGAGGGGTTAACTATGGCTACACCTTC
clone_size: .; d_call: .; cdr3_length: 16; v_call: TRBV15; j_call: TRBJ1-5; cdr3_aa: CATSRVLGTNNQPQHF; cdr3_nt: TGTGCCACCAGCAGAGTCTTGGGTACGAACAATCAGCCCCAGCATTTT
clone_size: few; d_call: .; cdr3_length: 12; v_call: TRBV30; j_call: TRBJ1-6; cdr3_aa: CGSSQGNSPLHF; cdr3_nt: TGTGGTTCGAGCCAGGGCAATTCACCCCTCCACTTT
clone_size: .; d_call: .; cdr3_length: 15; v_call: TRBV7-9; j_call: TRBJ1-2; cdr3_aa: CASSLGLLAGGGYTF; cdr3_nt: TGTGCCAGCAGCTTAGGTCTTTTGGCCGGGGGAGGCTACACCTTC
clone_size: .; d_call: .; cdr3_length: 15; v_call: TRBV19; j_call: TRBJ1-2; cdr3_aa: CASSIPSRKNYGYTF; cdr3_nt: TGTGCCAGTAGTATCCCCAGTAGGAAGAACTATGGCTACACCTTC
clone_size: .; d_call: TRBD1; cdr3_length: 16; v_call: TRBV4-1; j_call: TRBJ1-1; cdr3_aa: CASSHTGQGKNTEAFF; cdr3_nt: TGCGCCAGCAGCCACACCGGACAGGGGAAGAACACTGAAGCTTTCTTT
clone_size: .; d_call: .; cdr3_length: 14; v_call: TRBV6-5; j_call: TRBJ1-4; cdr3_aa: CASRDGRANEKLFF; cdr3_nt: TGTGCCAGCAGAGATGGCAGGGCTAATGAAAAACTGTTTTTT
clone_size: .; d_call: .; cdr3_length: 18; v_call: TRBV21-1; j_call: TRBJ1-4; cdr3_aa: CASEGRDSSRWENEKLFF; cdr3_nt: TGTGCCAGCGAGGGGCGGGACAGTTCCCGGTGGGAGAATGAAAAACTGTTTTTT
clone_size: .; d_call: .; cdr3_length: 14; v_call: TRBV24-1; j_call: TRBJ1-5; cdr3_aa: CATSDLYSNQPQHF; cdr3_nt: TGTGCCACCAGTGATTTGTATAGCAATCAGCCCCAGCATTTT
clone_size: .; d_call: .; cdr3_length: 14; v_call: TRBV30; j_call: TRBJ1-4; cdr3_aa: CAWNRGSDYEKLFF; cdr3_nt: TGTGCCTGGAATCGGGGCTCCGACTATGAAAAACTGTTTTTT
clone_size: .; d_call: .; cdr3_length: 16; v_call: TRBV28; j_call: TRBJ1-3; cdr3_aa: CASSFLGHFSGNTIYF; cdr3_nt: TGTGCCAGCAGTTTTTTGGGACATTTCTCTGGAAACACCATATATTTT
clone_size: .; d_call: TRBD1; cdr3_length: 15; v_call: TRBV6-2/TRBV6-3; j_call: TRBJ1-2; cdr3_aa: CASSTTGTANYGYTF; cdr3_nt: TGTGCCAGCAGCACCACCGGGACAGCTAACTATGGCTACACCTTC
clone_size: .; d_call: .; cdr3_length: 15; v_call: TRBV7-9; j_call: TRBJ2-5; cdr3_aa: CASSLPGREKETQYF; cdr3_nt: TGTGCCAGCAGCTTACCGGGACGGGAGAAAGAGACCCAGTACTTC
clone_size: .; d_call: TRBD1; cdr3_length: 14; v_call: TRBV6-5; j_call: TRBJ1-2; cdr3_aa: CASSSQGGSGGYTF; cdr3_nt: TGTGCCAGCAGCTCCCAGGGGGGGTCAGGTGGCTACACCTTC
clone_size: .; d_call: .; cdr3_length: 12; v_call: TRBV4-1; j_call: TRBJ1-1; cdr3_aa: CASSRGDTEAFF; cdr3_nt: TGCGCCAGCAGCCGAGGGGACACTGAAGCTTTCTTT
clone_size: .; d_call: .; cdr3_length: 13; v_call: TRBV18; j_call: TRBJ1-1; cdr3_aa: CASSPPPNTEAFF; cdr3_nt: TGTGCCAGCTCACCACCCCCGAACACTGAAGCTTTCTTT
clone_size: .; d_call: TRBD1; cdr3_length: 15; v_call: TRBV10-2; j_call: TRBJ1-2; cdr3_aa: CASRDRYQNRDGYTF; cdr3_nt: TGCGCCAGCAGGGACAGGTACCAAAACCGGGATGGCTACACCTTC
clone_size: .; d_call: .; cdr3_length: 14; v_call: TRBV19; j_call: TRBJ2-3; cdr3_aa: CASSIGGAVDTQYF; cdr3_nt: TGTGCCAGTAGTATAGGGGGGGCAGTAGATACGCAGTATTTT
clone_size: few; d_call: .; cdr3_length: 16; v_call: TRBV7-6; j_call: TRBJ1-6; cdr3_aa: CASSLDLGRLDSPLHF; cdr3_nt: TGTGCCAGCAGCTTAGACCTGGGGAGGTTAGACTCACCCCTCCACTTT
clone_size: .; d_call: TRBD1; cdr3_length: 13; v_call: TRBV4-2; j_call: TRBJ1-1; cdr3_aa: CASSRETGVWAFF; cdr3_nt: TGTGCCAGCAGCCGAGAGACAGGGGTATGGGCTTTCTTT
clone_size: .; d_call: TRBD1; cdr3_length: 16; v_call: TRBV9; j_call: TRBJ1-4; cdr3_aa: CASSVGQGHSNEKLFF; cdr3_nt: TGTGCCAGCAGCGTAGGACAGGGGCATAGTAATGAAAAACTGTTTTTT
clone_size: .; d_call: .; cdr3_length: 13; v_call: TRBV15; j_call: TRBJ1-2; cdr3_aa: CATSRDQWVTDTF; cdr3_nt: TGTGCCACCAGCAGAGATCAATGGGTCACCGACACCTTC
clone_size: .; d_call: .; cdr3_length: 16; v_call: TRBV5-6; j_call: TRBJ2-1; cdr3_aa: CASSLRGFRPYNEQFF; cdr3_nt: TGTGCCAGCAGCTTGAGGGGTTTTCGACCCTACAATGAGCAGTTCTTC
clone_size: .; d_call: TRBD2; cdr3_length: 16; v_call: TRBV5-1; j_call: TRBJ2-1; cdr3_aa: CASSPLLAGGGDEQFF; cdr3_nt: TGCGCCAGCAGCCCGTTACTAGCGGGGGGGGGCGATGAGCAGTTCTTC
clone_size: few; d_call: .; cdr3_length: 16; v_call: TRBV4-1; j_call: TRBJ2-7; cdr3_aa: CASSQEFETVGYEQYF; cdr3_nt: TGCGCCAGCAGCCAAGAGTTTGAGACTGTCGGCTACGAGCAGTACTTC
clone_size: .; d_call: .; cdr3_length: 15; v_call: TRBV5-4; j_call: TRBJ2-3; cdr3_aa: CASSWDGRASDTQYF; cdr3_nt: TGTGCCAGCAGCTGGGACGGCAGGGCAAGCGATACGCAGTATTTT
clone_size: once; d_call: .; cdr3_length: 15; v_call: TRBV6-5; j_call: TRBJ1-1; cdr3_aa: CASSYSMGRGTEAFF; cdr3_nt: TGTGCCAGCAGTTACTCGATGGGGCGAGGAACTGAAGCTTTCTTT
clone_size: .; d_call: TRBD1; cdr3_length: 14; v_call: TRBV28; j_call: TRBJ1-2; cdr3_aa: CASTPGTANYGYTF; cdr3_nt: TGTGCCAGCACTCCCGGGACAGCTAACTATGGCTACACCTTC